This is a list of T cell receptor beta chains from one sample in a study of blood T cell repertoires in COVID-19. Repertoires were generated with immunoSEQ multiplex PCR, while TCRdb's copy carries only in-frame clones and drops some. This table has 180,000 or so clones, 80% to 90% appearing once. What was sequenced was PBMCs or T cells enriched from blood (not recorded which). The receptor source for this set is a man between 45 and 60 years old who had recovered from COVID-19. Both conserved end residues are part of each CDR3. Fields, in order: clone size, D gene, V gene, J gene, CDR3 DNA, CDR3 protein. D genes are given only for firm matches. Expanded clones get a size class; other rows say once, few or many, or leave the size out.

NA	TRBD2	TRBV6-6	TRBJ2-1	TGTGCCATCGTTAGCGGGGGGGCCTACAATGAGCAGTTCTTC	CAIVSGGAYNEQFF
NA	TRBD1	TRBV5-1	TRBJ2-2	TGCGCCAGCAGCTCGACAGGGCCGAACACCGGGGAGCTGTTTTTT	CASSSTGPNTGELFF
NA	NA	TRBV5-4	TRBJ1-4	TGTGCCAGCAGCTTGGCCACCGGACTAAGTAATGAAAAACTGTTTTTT	CASSLATGLSNEKLFF
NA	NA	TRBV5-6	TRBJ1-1	TGTGCCACCCACCGAGGTAAAATCACTGAAGCTTTCTTT	CATHRGKITEAFF
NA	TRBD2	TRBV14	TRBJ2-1	TGTGCCAGCAGCCAAGATAAGGTAGCGGGGGGTTACAATGAGCAGTTCTTC	CASSQDKVAGGYNEQFF
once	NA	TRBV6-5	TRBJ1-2	TGTGCCAGCAGTTACTCCCAGAAGACTAACTATGGCTACACCTTC	CASSYSQKTNYGYTF
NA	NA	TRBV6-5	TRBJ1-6	TGTGCCAGCAGACCCAATGTAGCTAATTCACCCCTCCACTTT	CASRPNVANSPLHF
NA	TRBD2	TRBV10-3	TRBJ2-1	TGTGCCATCAGCTCGGGGGGGCGGAACTACAATGAGCAGTTCTTC	CAISSGGRNYNEQFF
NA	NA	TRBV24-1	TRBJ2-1	TGTGCCACCAGTGAGGGCGGGTACGGTGAGCAGTTCTTC	CATSEGGYGEQFF
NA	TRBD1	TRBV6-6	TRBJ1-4	TGTGCCAGCAGTGACAGACAGGGGGCGAATGAAAAACTGTTTTTT	CASSDRQGANEKLFF
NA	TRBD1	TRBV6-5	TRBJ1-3	TGTGCCAGCCTTCTGGACAGGTCACGGGGAAACACCATATATTTT	CASLLDRSRGNTIYF
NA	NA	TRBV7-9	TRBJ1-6	TGTGCCAGCCAGTCCAGTTCACAAAATTCACCCCTCCACTTT	CASQSSSQNSPLHF
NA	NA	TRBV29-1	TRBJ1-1	TGCAGCGTCGCGCAGGGCATGGTCACTGAAGCTTTCTTT	CSVAQGMVTEAFF
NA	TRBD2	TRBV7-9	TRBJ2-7	TGTGCCAGCAGCCGGACTAGCGGGGGACCGGTGTTTGGCTACGAGCAGTACTTC	CASSRTSGGPVFGYEQYF
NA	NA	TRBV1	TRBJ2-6	TGCACCAGCAGCCAGAAACTCTATAGACAGTCTGGGGCCAACGTCCTGACTTTC	CTSSQKLYRQSGANVLTF
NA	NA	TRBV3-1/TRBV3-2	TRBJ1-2	TGTGCCAGCAGCCAAGGTACGGGGGGTTCTGGCTACACCTTC	CASSQGTGGSGYTF
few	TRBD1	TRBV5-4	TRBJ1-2	TGTGCCAGCAGCCTCGGACAGGCTAACTATGGCTACACCTTC	CASSLGQANYGYTF
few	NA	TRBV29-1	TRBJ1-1	TGCAGCGTCTCACGGGTCCTCCTCACTGAAGCTTTCTTT	CSVSRVLLTEAFF
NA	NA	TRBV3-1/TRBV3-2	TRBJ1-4	TGTGCCAGCAGCCACAACCCCCAGGCGGCAGGGCTGCGGAAACTGTTTTTT	CASSHNPQAAGLRKLFF
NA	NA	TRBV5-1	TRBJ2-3	TGCGCCAGCAGCTTGTGGGGCGCCTCTAGCACAGATACGCAGTATTTT	CASSLWGASSTDTQYF
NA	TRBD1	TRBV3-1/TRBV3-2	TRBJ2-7	TGTGCCAGCAGCCAAGGGACAGGGGTCGAGCAGTACTTC	CASSQGTGVEQYF
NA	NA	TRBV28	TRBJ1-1	TGTGCCAGCAGTTCCGCGGGGGGCGGGAACACTGAAGCTTTCTTT	CASSSAGGGNTEAFF
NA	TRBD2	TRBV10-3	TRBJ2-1	TGTGCCATCAGTGAGTCGGGGATAGCGGGGGGTTCCTACAATGAGCAGTTCTTC	CAISESGIAGGSYNEQFF
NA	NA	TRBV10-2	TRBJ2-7	TGCGCCAGCACCTATCTCGGGGTTAAGTCCTACGAGCAGTACTTC	CASTYLGVKSYEQYF
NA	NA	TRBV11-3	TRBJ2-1	TGTGCCAGCAGCTCCGACAGCTACAATGAGCAGTTCTTC	CASSSDSYNEQFF
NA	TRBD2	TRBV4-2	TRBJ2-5	TGTGCCAGCAGCCAAGGCCGGACTAGCGGGGGCCCGCGGGGGACCCAGTACTTC	CASSQGRTSGGPRGTQYF
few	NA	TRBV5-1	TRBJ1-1	TGCGCCAGCAGCTTGGCACAGGGATCTACTGAAGCTTTCTTT	CASSLAQGSTEAFF
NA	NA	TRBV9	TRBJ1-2	TGTGCCAGCAGCGTAGATAATTTGGGAGGGGGTAGAAATGGCTACACCTTC	CASSVDNLGGGRNGYTF
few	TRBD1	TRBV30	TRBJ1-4	TGTGCCTGGAGGGCGAAAGGACAGGGAGTCGGTGAAAAACTGTTTTTT	CAWRAKGQGVGEKLFF
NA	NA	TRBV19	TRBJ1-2	TGTGCCAGTAACAGCGGGGGACTCATTAACTATGGCTACACCTTC	CASNSGGLINYGYTF
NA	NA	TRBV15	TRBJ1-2	TGTGCCACCAGCAGAGCGGGGGGACTATACTATGGCTACACCTTC	CATSRAGGLYYGYTF
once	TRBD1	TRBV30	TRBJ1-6	TGTGCCTGGAGAGATTTAAGACAGGGGCGTTCACCCCTCCACTTT	CAWRDLRQGRSPLHF
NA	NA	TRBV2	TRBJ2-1	TGTGCCAGCTCAGGGACTTATACCTACAATGAGCAGTTCTTC	CASSGTYTYNEQFF
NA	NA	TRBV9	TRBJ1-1	TGTGCCAGCAGCGCCCGGTACCCCTTGAACACTGAAGCTTTCTTT	CASSARYPLNTEAFF
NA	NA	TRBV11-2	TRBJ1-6	TGTGCCAGCAGCCTCGGTAATTCACCCCTCCACTTT	CASSLGNSPLHF
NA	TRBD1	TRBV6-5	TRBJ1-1	TGTGCCAGCAGCCTACAGGGGCCAAACACTGAAGCTTTCTTT	CASSLQGPNTEAFF
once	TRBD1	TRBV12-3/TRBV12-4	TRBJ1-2	TGTGCCAGCAGCCGGACAGGGGGCGATGGCTACACCTTC	CASSRTGGDGYTF
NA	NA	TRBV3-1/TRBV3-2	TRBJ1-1	TGTGCCAGCACCCGGGGGGAATCGGGCACTGAAGCTTTCTTT	CASTRGESGTEAFF
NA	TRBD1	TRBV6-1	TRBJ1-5	TGTGCCAGCAGCGAAGGGACAGCCCAATCACAGCCCCAGCATTTT	CASSEGTAQSQPQHF
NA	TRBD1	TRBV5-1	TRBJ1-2	TGCGCCAGCAGCAAAGGGGGACAGCCTACTAACTATGGCTACACCTTC	CASSKGGQPTNYGYTF
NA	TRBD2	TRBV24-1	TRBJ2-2	TGTGCCACCAGTGAGTTACGCCCATGGAAGCGGGGGGGTCGCACCGGGGAGCTGTTTTTT	CATSELRPWKRGGRTGELFF
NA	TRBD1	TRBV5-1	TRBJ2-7	TGCGCCAGCAGCCTCTGGGGACAGAGCTCCTACGAGCAGTACTTC	CASSLWGQSSYEQYF
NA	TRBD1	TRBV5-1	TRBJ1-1	TGCGCCAGCACCGGGACAGGGGGGAACACTGAAGCTTTCTTT	CASTGTGGNTEAFF
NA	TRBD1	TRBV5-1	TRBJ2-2	TGCGCCAGCAGCTCTCGGACAGGGGGCATCACCGGGGAGCTGTTTTTT	CASSSRTGGITGELFF
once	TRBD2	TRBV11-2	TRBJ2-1	TGTGCCAGCAGCCCCCGGGGGAGCGGGGAAACATCGGTGCAGTTCTTC	CASSPRGSGETSVQFF